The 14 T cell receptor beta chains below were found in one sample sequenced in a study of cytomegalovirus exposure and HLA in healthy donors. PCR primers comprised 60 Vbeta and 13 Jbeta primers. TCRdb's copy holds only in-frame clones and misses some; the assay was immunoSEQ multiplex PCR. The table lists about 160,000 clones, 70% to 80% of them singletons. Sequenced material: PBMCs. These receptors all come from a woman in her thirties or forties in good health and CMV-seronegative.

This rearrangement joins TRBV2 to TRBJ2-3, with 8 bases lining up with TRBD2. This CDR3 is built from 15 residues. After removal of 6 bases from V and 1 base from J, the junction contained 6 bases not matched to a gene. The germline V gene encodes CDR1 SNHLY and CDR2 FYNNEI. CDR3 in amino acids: CASRGTTSGTDTQYF. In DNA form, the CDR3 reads TGTGCCAGCAGGGGGACGACTAGCGGCACAGATACGCAGTATTTT.

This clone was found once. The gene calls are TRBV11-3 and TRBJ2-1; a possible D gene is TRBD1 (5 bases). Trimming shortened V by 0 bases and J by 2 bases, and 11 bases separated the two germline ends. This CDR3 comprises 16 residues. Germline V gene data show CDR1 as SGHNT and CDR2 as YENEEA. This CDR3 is CASSLDGAVPYNEQFF. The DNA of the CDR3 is TGTGCCAGCAGCTTAGATGGGGCAGTGCCCTACAATGAGCAGTTCTTC.

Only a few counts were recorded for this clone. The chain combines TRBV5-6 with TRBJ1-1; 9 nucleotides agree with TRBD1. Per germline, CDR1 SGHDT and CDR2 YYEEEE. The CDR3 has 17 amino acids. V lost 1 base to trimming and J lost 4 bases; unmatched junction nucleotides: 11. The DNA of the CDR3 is TGTGCCAGCAGCTTGATGGGGGACAGGGTGGACAGCACTGAAGCTTTCTTT. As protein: CASSLMGDRVDSTEAFF.

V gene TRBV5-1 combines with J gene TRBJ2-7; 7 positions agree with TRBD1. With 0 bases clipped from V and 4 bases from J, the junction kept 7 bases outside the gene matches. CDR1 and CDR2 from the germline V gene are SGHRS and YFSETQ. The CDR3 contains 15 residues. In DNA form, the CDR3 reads TGCGCCAGCAGCTTGGAGATGCAGGGGGATTACGAGCAGTACTTC. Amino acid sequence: CASSLEMQGDYEQYF.

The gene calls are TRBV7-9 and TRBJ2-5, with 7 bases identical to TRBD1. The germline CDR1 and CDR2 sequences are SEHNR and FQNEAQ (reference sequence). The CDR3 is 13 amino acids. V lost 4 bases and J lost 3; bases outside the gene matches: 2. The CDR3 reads CASSSTGKETQYF. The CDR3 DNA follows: TGTGCCAGCAGCTCGACAGGGAAAGAGACCCAGTACTTC.

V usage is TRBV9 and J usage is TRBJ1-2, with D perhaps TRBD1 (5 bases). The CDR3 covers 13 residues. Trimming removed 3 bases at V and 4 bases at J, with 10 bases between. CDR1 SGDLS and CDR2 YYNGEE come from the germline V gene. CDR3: CASSGGVPYGYTF. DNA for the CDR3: TGTGCCAGCAGCGGGGGGGTCCCCTATGGCTACACCTTC.

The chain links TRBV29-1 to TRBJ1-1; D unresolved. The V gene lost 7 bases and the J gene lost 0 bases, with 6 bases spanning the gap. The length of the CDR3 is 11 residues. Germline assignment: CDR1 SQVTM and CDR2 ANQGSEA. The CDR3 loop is CSAPVNTEAFF. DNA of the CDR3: TGCAGCGCCCCAGTGAACACTGAAGCTTTCTTT.

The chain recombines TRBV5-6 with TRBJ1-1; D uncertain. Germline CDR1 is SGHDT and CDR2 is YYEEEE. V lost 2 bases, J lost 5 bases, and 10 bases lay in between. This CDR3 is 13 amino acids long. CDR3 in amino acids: CASSFGRWTEAFF. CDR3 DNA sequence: TGTGCCAGCAGCTTCGGGAGATGGACTGAAGCTTTCTTT.

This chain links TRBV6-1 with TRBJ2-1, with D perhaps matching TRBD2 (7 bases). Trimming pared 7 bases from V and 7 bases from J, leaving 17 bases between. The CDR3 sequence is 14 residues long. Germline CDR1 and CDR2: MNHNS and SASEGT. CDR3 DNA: TGTGCCAGCAATGGGGCGGGGGCGCGGAATGAGCAGTTCTTC. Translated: CASNGAGARNEQFF.

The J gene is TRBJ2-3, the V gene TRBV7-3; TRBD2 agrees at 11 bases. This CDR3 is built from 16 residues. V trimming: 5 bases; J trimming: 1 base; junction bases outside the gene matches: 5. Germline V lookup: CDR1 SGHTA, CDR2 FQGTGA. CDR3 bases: TGTGCCAGCAGCCCCCGTAGCGGGAGGGGCACAGATACGCAGTATTTT. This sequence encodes CASSPRSGRGTDTQYF.

CDR3 nucleotides: TGTGCCATCAGTGAGTCCCTTTTAAGCGGCCTTTACGAGCAGTACTTC. Its protein is CAISESLLSGLYEQYF. The genes are TRBV10-3 and TRBJ2-7; TRBD2 is a possible D gene (5 bases). There are 16 residues in the CDR3. Germline CDR1 reads ENHRY; CDR2 reads SYGVKD. The germline V and J ends were trimmed by 0 bases and 4 bases, with 16 bases remaining between them.

The CDR3: CASSVGGRSYEQYF. The CDR3 region has the DNA TGTGCCAGCAGTGTTGGCGGGAGGTCGTACGAGCAGTACTTC. The V call is TRBV2, the J call TRBJ2-7; 8 bases agree with TRBD2. With V trimmed by 4 bases and J by 4 bases, 6 bases remained unmatched. The CDR3 sequence is 14 residues long. Germline V CDR1 and CDR2: SNHLY, FYNNEI.

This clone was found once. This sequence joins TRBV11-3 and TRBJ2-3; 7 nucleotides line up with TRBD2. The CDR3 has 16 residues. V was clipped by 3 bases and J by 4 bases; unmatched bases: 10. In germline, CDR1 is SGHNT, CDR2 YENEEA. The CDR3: CASSFSGEGAADTQYF. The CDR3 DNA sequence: TGTGCCAGCAGCTTCAGTGGGGAGGGAGCGGCAGATACGCAGTATTTT.

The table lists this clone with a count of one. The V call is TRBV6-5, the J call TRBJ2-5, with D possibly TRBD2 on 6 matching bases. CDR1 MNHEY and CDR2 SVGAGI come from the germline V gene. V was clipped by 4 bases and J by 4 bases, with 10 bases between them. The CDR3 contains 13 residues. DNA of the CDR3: TGTGCCAGCAGTTCGGGGGTCGGAGAGACCCAGTACTTC. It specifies CASSSGVGETQYF.